This is a list of T cell receptor beta chains from one sample in a study of T cells after somatic rescue of genetic block. Generated by immunoSEQ multiplex PCR, the TCRdb table keeps only in-frame clones and is missing some. The sample carries roughly 71,000 clones, approximately 90% recorded once. Sequencing was done on a sample of peripheral blood mononuclear cells (PBMCs). These receptors came from a man aged 25 to 40. Both conserved end residues are part of each CDR3. A D gene is named only where the DNA matches it firmly. Size is stated for part of the rows, as once, few or many counts, or as a class when the clone is expanded.

TRBD2 | TRBJ2-7 | once | TRBV7-2 | TGTGCCAGCAGCTTCGAGCGGGGGGGGTACGAGCAGTACTTC | CASSFERGGYEQYF
TRBD1 | TRBJ2-6 | - | TRBV2 | TGTGCCAGCAGTGAAGGGACAGGTGGTTGGGCCAACGTCCTGACTTTC | CASSEGTGGWANVLTF
- | TRBJ2-7 | - | TRBV18 | TGTGCCAGCTCAACGTGGACATCCTACGAGCAGTACTTC | CASSTWTSYEQYF
- | TRBJ2-3 | - | TRBV9 | TGTGCCAGCAGCGTAGCTTGGGGCATCACAGATACGCAGTATTTT | CASSVAWGITDTQYF
- | TRBJ2-3 | - | TRBV7-2 | TGTGCCAGCAGCTTCAACGGGGGGCGGACAGATACGCAGTATTTT | CASSFNGGRTDTQYF
TRBD1 | TRBJ2-4 | once | TRBV28 | TGTGCCAGCAGTTTATCTGGGCAGGGGGCAGGAGTAGCCAAAAACATTCAGTACTTC | CASSLSGQGAGVAKNIQYF
TRBD1 | TRBJ2-7 | few | TRBV27 | TGTGCCAGCAGCCACCCACAGGGGGCAAACGAGCAGTACTTC | CASSHPQGANEQYF
- | TRBJ2-1 | once | TRBV7-8 | TGTGCCAGCAGTCTCCGAGTTGACGGTGAGCAGTTCTTC | CASSLRVDGEQFF
- | TRBJ1-5 | - | TRBV5-5 | TGTGCCAGCAGCTTGAGCCTTCAACAGCCCCAGCATTTT | CASSLSLQQPQHF
TRBD2 | TRBJ2-1 | - | TRBV6-6 | TGTGCCAGCAGGAGAAGCGGACTAGTATTCTACAATGAGCAGTTCTTC | CASRRSGLVFYNEQFF
TRBD2 | TRBJ2-1 | once | TRBV5-4 | TGTGCCAGCAGCATGGGACTAGCCGCCAATGAGCAGTTCTTC | CASSMGLAANEQFF
- | TRBJ2-6 | - | TRBV21-1 | TGTGCCAGCAGCATGTGGGCTCGCTCTGGGGCCAACGTCCTGACTTTC | CASSMWARSGANVLTF
- | TRBJ2-5 | - | TRBV28 | TGTGCCAGCAGCCCGTTCATAGGGGGTCTTGAGACCCAGTACTTC | CASSPFIGGLETQYF
TRBD2 | TRBJ2-7 | - | TRBV15 | TGTGCCACCAGCAGGGGACTAGCGGGTTACGAGCAGTACTTC | CATSRGLAGYEQYF
- | TRBJ2-7 | few | TRBV5-1 | TGCGCCAGCAGCTTGGTGGTCAGCCCCTACGAGCAGTACTTC | CASSLVVSPYEQYF
- | TRBJ2-7 | - | TRBV6-5 | TGTGCCAGCAGTTACTCCCCTAGCTACGAGCAGTACTTC | CASSYSPSYEQYF
TRBD2 | TRBJ2-5 | - | TRBV10-3 | TGTGCCACCGGACTAGCGGGAGGCGAGACCCAGTACTTC | CATGLAGGETQYF
- | TRBJ2-5 | - | TRBV5-4 | TGTGCCAGCAGCTTGAGAGGGGTAGGGCCTGGAGAGACCCAGTACTTC | CASSLRGVGPGETQYF
- | TRBJ2-2 | few | TRBV7-6 | TGTGCCAGCAGCCCAGTGGGGTACGGGGAGCTGTTTTTT | CASSPVGYGELFF
TRBD1 | TRBJ1-2 | - | TRBV5-4 | TGTGCCAGCAGCTCTAACGCCGGGACAGGGTTTTTCTATGGCTACACCTTC | CASSSNAGTGFFYGYTF
TRBD2 | TRBJ2-3 | - | TRBV2 | TGTGCCAGCGGGGGCACTAGACTAGCGGGAGGAGATACGCAGTATTTT | CASGGTRLAGGDTQYF
- | TRBJ1-1 | - | TRBV7-8 | TGTGCCAGCAGCCAAAGCGGGGCTGTGATAGGCACTGAAGCTTTCTTT | CASSQSGAVIGTEAFF
- | TRBJ1-1 | - | TRBV11-2 | TGTGCCAGCAACCAAGACAGGAACACTGAAGCTTTCTTT | CASNQDRNTEAFF
- | TRBJ1-5 | - | TRBV6-1 | TGTGCCAGCAGTGACCTTTACAATCAGCCCCAGCATTTT | CASSDLYNQPQHF
- | TRBJ1-1 | - | TRBV10-1 | TGCGCCAGCAGTGAAACAGGGACTGAAGCTTTCTTT | CASSETGTEAFF
TRBD1 | TRBJ2-3 | - | TRBV7-9 | TGTGCCAGCAGCCCCGGGACAGGGGTAGATACGCAGTATTTT | CASSPGTGVDTQYF
- | TRBJ1-6 | - | TRBV9 | TGTGCCAGCAGGGAAGGGGATTCACCCCTCCACTTT | CASREGDSPLHF
- | TRBJ2-3 | - | TRBV4-3 | TGCGCCAGCAGCCAAGACCGGGGGCTGGTCACAGATACGCAGTATTTT | CASSQDRGLVTDTQYF
- | TRBJ2-6 | - | TRBV9 | TGTGCCAGCAGCGTAGGAGGGACTGGGGCCAACGTCCTGACTTTC | CASSVGGTGANVLTF
- | TRBJ2-5 | once | TRBV20-1 | TGCAGTGCCGGGAGAGAGACCCAGTACTTC | CSAGRETQYF
- | TRBJ2-3 | - | TRBV28 | TGTGCCAGCAGTTTAGGGGTCAGGAGCACAGATACGCAGTATTTT | CASSLGVRSTDTQYF
- | TRBJ1-2 | - | TRBV28 | TGTGCCAGCAGGCTCGGGACTTATAACTATGGCTACACCTTC | CASRLGTYNYGYTF
- | TRBJ1-5 | - | TRBV7-8 | TGTGCCAGCAGCTTAGTAAGCGGGACACGAAGCAATCAGCCCCAGCATTTT | CASSLVSGTRSNQPQHF
TRBD1 | TRBJ2-1 | - | TRBV10-1 | TGCGCCAGCAGTGACCAACAGGGGCATGAGCAGTTCTTC | CASSDQQGHEQFF
- | TRBJ2-4 | - | TRBV7-8 | TGTGCCAGCAGCACCGGGACGTTAAAGGGGGCCAAAAACATTCAGTACTTC | CASSTGTLKGAKNIQYF
- | TRBJ1-1 | - | TRBV5-6 | TGTGCCAGCAGCTCTGGACTCTCGGGTGCTGAAGCTTTCTTT | CASSSGLSGAEAFF
- | TRBJ2-7 | - | TRBV4-1 | TGCGCCAGCAGCCCCCCCGGGATGCAGTACGAGCAGTACTTC | CASSPPGMQYEQYF
- | TRBJ2-3 | - | TRBV28 | TGTGCCAGCAGTTTCCTTCGGGGCGGGATAGTTGATACGCAGTATTTT | CASSFLRGGIVDTQYF